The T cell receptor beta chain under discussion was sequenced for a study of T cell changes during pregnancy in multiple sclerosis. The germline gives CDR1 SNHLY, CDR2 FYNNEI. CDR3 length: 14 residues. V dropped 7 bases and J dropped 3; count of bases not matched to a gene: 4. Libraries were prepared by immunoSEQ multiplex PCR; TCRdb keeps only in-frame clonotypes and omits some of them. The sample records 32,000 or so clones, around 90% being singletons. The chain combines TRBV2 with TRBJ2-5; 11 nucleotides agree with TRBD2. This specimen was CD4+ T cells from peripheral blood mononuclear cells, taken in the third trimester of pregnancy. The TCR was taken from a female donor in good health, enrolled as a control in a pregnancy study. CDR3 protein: CASTALAGEETQYF. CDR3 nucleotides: TGTGCCAGCACGGCACTAGCGGGAGAAGAGACCCAGTACTTC.